A selection of T cell receptor beta chains follows, all from one sample in a study of T cells expressing NK-cell markers. With the 5' RACE reads reprocessed, TCRdb shows one record per CDR3 protein and no DNA. The sample totals fewer than 1,500 distinct CDR3 sequences. The sequenced sample was blood T cells: a sorted CD56 or NKG2C T cell subset, CD4+ or CD8+ T cells, or bulk PBMC T cells (not recorded which). The receptors shown here come from a woman aged 18-29 years in good health. CDR3s include the opening cysteine and the closing phenylalanine or tryptophan. For some rows the clone size is stated as once, few or many, or as a class when expanded; others skip it.

abundance: -; j_gene: TRBJ2-5; v_gene: TRBV6-5; CDR3aa: CASSPGPSGSVSETQYF
abundance: medium-sized; j_gene: TRBJ2-3; v_gene: TRBV27; CDR3aa: CASSLLLPLGVAVTDTQYF
abundance: medium-sized; j_gene: TRBJ1-4; v_gene: TRBV20-1; CDR3aa: CSAKPIPPDSLRIEKLFF
abundance: medium-sized; j_gene: TRBJ2-5; v_gene: TRBV11-2; CDR3aa: CASSFGWGGGVIQETQYF
abundance: medium-sized; j_gene: TRBJ2-4; v_gene: TRBV3-1; CDR3aa: CASSQVRGGAKNIQYF
abundance: medium-sized; j_gene: TRBJ1-4; v_gene: TRBV7-6; CDR3aa: CASSFWDTRNEKLFF
abundance: -; j_gene: TRBJ2-5; v_gene: TRBV5-4; CDR3aa: CASRQWAGETQYF
abundance: medium-sized; j_gene: TRBJ2-3; v_gene: TRBV6-1; CDR3aa: CASSEYLDSTDTQYF
abundance: -; j_gene: TRBJ2-7; v_gene: TRBV4-3; CDR3aa: CASSQGRTPQEQYF
abundance: -; j_gene: TRBJ2-7; v_gene: TRBV20-1; CDR3aa: CSATPTGSSYEQYF
abundance: medium-sized; j_gene: TRBJ2-1; v_gene: TRBV10-2; CDR3aa: CASMTSGIIKFF
abundance: medium-sized; j_gene: TRBJ1-3; v_gene: TRBV27; CDR3aa: CASSPIDPGLSGNTIYF
abundance: medium-sized; j_gene: TRBJ2-2; v_gene: TRBV7-9; CDR3aa: CASSSVPFTGELFF
abundance: -; j_gene: TRBJ2-3; v_gene: TRBV29-1; CDR3aa: CSVCPGTGYADTQYF
abundance: medium-sized; j_gene: TRBJ1-2; v_gene: TRBV7-2; CDR3aa: CASSLSLRTGVGYGYTF
abundance: medium-sized; j_gene: TRBJ1-1; v_gene: TRBV12-3/TRBV12-4; CDR3aa: CATTAPNTEAFF
abundance: medium-sized; j_gene: TRBJ2-7; v_gene: TRBV18; CDR3aa: CASSDRGYEQYF
abundance: medium-sized; j_gene: TRBJ2-1; v_gene: TRBV4-1; CDR3aa: CASSQVYWTYNEQFF
abundance: medium-sized; j_gene: TRBJ1-1; v_gene: TRBV5-5; CDR3aa: CASIRGTAAFF
abundance: -; j_gene: TRBJ2-7; v_gene: TRBV7-6; CDR3aa: CASSPLGQEFSYEQYF
abundance: medium-sized; j_gene: TRBJ2-1; v_gene: TRBV12-3/TRBV12-4; CDR3aa: CASSLREIHNEQFF
abundance: -; j_gene: TRBJ1-1; v_gene: TRBV6-5; CDR3aa: CASSYGSNTEAFF
abundance: medium-sized; j_gene: TRBJ1-2; v_gene: TRBV6-5; CDR3aa: CASSYSSQGLGYGYTF
abundance: medium-sized; j_gene: TRBJ2-1; v_gene: TRBV4-3; CDR3aa: CASSQRSNEQFF
abundance: medium-sized; j_gene: TRBJ2-7; v_gene: TRBV7-2; CDR3aa: CASSSLAWVNEQYF
abundance: medium-sized; j_gene: TRBJ2-7; v_gene: TRBV4-1; CDR3aa: CASSQVGSYEQYF
abundance: medium-sized; j_gene: TRBJ2-1; v_gene: TRBV7-3; CDR3aa: CASSQLGTVNNEQFF
abundance: -; j_gene: TRBJ2-7; v_gene: TRBV27; CDR3aa: CASSLAGSSSYEQYF
abundance: -; j_gene: TRBJ1-2; v_gene: TRBV7-6; CDR3aa: CASSLLRGGYTF
abundance: medium-sized; j_gene: TRBJ1-4; v_gene: TRBV27; CDR3aa: CASSPGTGLREKLFF
abundance: medium-sized; j_gene: TRBJ2-7; v_gene: TRBV5-6; CDR3aa: CASSVERSHHPEQYF
abundance: medium-sized; j_gene: TRBJ2-3; v_gene: TRBV11-2; CDR3aa: CASTYYVAGGPTDTQYF